This T cell receptor beta chain was sequenced in a study of shared clonotypes between healthy human individuals. In the study overall: Plates per donor: three CD4 naive, three CD4 memory, two CD8 naive, one CD8 memory.

Deep level was the assay's run setting. Assay: immunoSEQ multiplex PCR; the TCRdb copy retains only in-frame clones and omits some. The table records 500,000 or so clones, approximately 94% of them present only once. V shed 6 bases and J shed 5 bases, with 14 bases lying between them. Germline V gene data show CDR1 as MDHEN and CDR2 as SYDVKM. CDR3 size: 13 residues. This TCR came from a woman aged 25-40 years in good health. Sequences were obtained from naive CD4+ T cells sorted from blood. Subset meaning: CD45RA+ positively selected. This chain uses TRBV28 with TRBJ2-7; D might be TRBD1 or TRBD2, each matching 5 bases. CDR3 in DNA: TGTGCCAGCAGCGAGTCCCGGGGCGACGAGCAGTACTTC. It yields the protein CASSESRGDEQYF.